These T cell receptor beta chains were read from a single sample in a study of blood T cell repertoires in COVID-19. Produced via immunoSEQ multiplex PCR; TCRdb's table is partial and in-frame only. The sample has about 230,000 clones, more than 75% seen once; the top ten hold 11%. Specimen: peripheral blood. Receptor source: a man aged 50 or older with COVID-19, enrolled during active disease. CDR3s include the opening cysteine and the closing phenylalanine or tryptophan. Each record gives: J gene, V gene, clone size, D gene, CDR3 protein, CDR3 DNA. A D gene is named only where the DNA matches it firmly. Size is stated for part of the rows, as once, few or many counts, or as a class when the clone is expanded.

>TRBJ2-6|TRBV18|-|-
CASSPSGSGANVLTF
TGTGCCAGCTCACCAAGCGGTAGTGGGGCCAACGTCCTGACTTTC
>TRBJ2-7|TRBV30|-|TRBD1
CAWRTGVSYEQYF
TGTGCCTGGAGGACAGGGGTATCCTACGAGCAGTACTTC
>TRBJ1-5|TRBV24-1|once|-
CATSDPQGGQPQHF
TGTGCCACCAGTGATCCCCAGGGAGGACAGCCCCAGCATTTT
>TRBJ2-3|TRBV2|-|-
CASPPLQGNTDTQYF
TGTGCCTCCCCACCGCTTCAGGGAAACACAGATACGCAGTATTTT
>TRBJ1-3|TRBV10-3|-|-
CAISVGEGTGNTIYF
TGTGCCATCAGTGTAGGGGAGGGAACTGGAAACACCATATATTTT
>TRBJ2-1|TRBV4-2|-|-
CASSQERLRAGTYNEQFF
TGTGCCAGCAGCCAAGAAAGGCTAAGGGCGGGGACCTACAATGAGCAGTTCTTC
>TRBJ2-5|TRBV12-5|-|TRBD2
CASGKLPGGQGETQYF
TGTGCTAGTGGCAAACTGCCGGGGGGGCAGGGGGAGACCCAGTACTTC
>TRBJ1-2|TRBV30|once|-
CAWKPDRYGYTF
TGTGCCTGGAAGCCTGACAGATATGGCTACACCTTC
>TRBJ1-6|TRBV2|-|TRBD1
CASRHPGQSSYNSPLHF
TGTGCCAGCAGACACCCGGGACAGAGCTCCTATAATTCACCCCTCCACTTT
>TRBJ1-1|TRBV27|-|-
CASRRPSAGTEAFF
TGTGCCAGTAGGAGGCCCTCGGCTGGAACTGAAGCTTTCTTT
>TRBJ2-7|TRBV30|many|TRBD2
CAWSVKAGGLTDEQYF
TGTGCCTGGAGTGTTAAAGCGGGGGGCCTCACGGATGAGCAGTACTTC
>TRBJ2-7|TRBV5-6|-|TRBD1
CASRGPGQGKREQYF
TGTGCCAGCCGAGGACCGGGACAGGGTAAAAGGGAGCAGTACTTC
>TRBJ1-6|TRBV7-3|-|TRBD1
CASSLTGPGQGSTPLHF
TGTGCCAGCAGCTTGACCGGACCTGGACAGGGGAGCACACCCCTCCACTTT
>TRBJ1-3|TRBV28|few|-
CASSSTGFENTIYF
TGTGCCAGCAGCTCAACAGGGTTTGAAAACACCATATATTTT
>TRBJ2-2|TRBV5-6|-|TRBD2
CASSLKREGGTGELFF
TGTGCCAGCAGCTTGAAACGGGAGGGCGGCACCGGGGAGCTGTTTTTT
>TRBJ2-5|TRBV15|few|-
CATRPPGAEGETQYF
TGTGCCACCAGGCCCCCAGGGGCCGAGGGAGAGACCCAGTACTTC
>TRBJ2-7|TRBV6-5|-|-
CASSSHYEQYF
TGTGCCAGCAGTTCACACTACGAGCAGTACTTC
>TRBJ2-3|TRBV18|-|TRBD1
CASSPRDRRTDTQYF
TGTGCCAGCTCACCTCGGGACAGGCGCACAGATACGCAGTATTTT
>TRBJ1-5|TRBV3-1/TRBV3-2|few|TRBD1
CASSQNRDRNQPQHF
TGTGCCAGCAGCCAAAACCGGGACAGGAATCAGCCCCAGCATTTT
>TRBJ2-7|TRBV27|once|TRBD2
CASKTYGTNYEQYF
TGTGCCAGCAAGACTTATGGGACTAACTACGAGCAGTACTTC
>TRBJ2-7|TRBV18|few|-
CASSPLTGTRYEQYF
TGTGCCAGCTCACCACTCACCGGGACACGCTACGAGCAGTACTTC
>TRBJ2-3|TRBV7-2|-|TRBD2
CASSLRASSGWPSTDTQYF
TGTGCCAGCAGCTTACGAGCGTCTAGCGGGTGGCCTAGCACAGATACGCAGTATTTT
>TRBJ2-1|TRBV5-1|-|-
CASRRGMQGFYNEQFF
TGCGCCAGCAGAAGGGGCATGCAGGGGTTTTACAATGAGCAGTTCTTC
>TRBJ1-2|TRBV5-4|-|-
CASSLSVDSQKYGYTF
TGTGCCAGCAGCTTGTCAGTGGACAGCCAAAAGTATGGCTACACCTTC
>TRBJ2-7|TRBV6-1|-|TRBD2
CASSDGQSGSYSYEQYF
TGTGCCAGCAGTGACGGGCAGAGCGGGAGTTATTCCTACGAGCAGTACTTC
>TRBJ1-5|TRBV20-1|-|TRBD1
CSASQPGGSNQPQHF
TGCAGTGCCAGTCAGCCAGGGGGCAGCAATCAGCCCCAGCATTTT
>TRBJ2-7|TRBV19|-|-
CASSIAGYEQYF
TGTGCCAGTAGTATTGCGGGCTACGAGCAGTACTTC
>TRBJ1-3|TRBV24-1|-|-
CATSATIGNTIYF
TGTGCCACCAGTGCCACAATTGGAAACACCATATATTTT
>TRBJ2-1|TRBV6-2/TRBV6-3|-|-
CASSPHRITGNEQFF
TGTGCCAGCAGCCCCCACCGAATTACAGGGAATGAGCAGTTCTTC
>TRBJ2-1|TRBV19|-|TRBD2
CASYGGRTYNEQFF
TGTGCCAGCTACGGCGGGAGGACCTACAATGAGCAGTTCTTC
>TRBJ2-7|TRBV7-9|-|-
CASSLEWQGSYEQYF
TGTGCCAGCAGCTTAGAATGGCAGGGATCCTACGAGCAGTACTTC
>TRBJ2-7|TRBV11-2|-|TRBD1
CASSSLRGRGPYEQYF
TGTGCCAGCAGCTCCTTACGGGGCAGGGGGCCCTACGAGCAGTACTTC
>TRBJ2-7|TRBV7-6|-|TRBD2
CASSSPKGLAGKSYEQYF
TGTGCCAGCAGCTCCCCCAAGGGACTAGCGGGAAAATCCTACGAGCAGTACTTC
>TRBJ1-5|TRBV5-1|-|-
CASSLSGQGPQHF
TGCGCCAGCAGCTTGTCAGGGCAGGGGCCCCAGCATTTT
>TRBJ1-6|TRBV12-3/TRBV12-4|-|-
CASRPQGNSPLHF
TGTGCCAGCAGGCCACAGGGAAATTCACCCCTCCACTTT
>TRBJ2-7|TRBV5-4|-|-
CASSLSGGASSYEQYF
TGTGCCAGCAGCTTGAGCGGCGGGGCAAGCTCCTACGAGCAGTACTTC
>TRBJ2-7|TRBV18|-|-
CASNPGQSSYEQYF
TGTGCCAGCAACCCGGGACAAAGCTCCTACGAGCAGTACTTC
>TRBJ2-1|TRBV5-1|-|-
CASSQQNNEQFF
TGCGCCAGCAGCCAACAGAACAATGAGCAGTTCTTC
>TRBJ1-1|TRBV19|-|-
CASNHGGNTEAFF
TGTGCCAGTAATCACGGGGGTAACACTGAAGCTTTCTTT
>TRBJ1-4|TRBV7-2|-|TRBD1
CASSFDRGRGEKLFF
TGTGCCAGCAGCTTCGACAGGGGGCGCGGTGAAAAACTGTTTTTT
>TRBJ2-7|TRBV19|-|-
CASTPTTGGRGYEQYF
TGTGCCAGTACTCCAACGACAGGTGGTAGGGGTTACGAGCAGTACTTC
>TRBJ2-1|TRBV2|-|TRBD2
CASSSGGWNNEQFF
TGTGCCAGCTCTAGCGGGGGGTGGAACAATGAGCAGTTCTTC
>TRBJ2-2|TRBV10-3|-|TRBD2
CAIKGTSGSTGELFF
TGTGCCATCAAGGGGACTAGCGGTAGCACCGGGGAGCTGTTTTTT